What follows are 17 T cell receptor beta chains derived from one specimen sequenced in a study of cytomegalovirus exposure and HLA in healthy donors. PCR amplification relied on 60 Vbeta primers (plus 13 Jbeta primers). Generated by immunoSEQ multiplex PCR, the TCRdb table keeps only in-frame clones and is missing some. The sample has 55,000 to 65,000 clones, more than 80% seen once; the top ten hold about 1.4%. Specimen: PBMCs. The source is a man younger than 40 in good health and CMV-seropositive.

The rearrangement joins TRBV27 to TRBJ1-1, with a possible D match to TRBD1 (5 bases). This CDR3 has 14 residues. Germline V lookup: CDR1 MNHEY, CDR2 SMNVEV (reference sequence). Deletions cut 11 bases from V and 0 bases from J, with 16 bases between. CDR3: CASSTGRMNTEAFF. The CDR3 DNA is TGTGCCTCTTCAACAGGACGCATGAACACTGAAGCTTTCTTT.

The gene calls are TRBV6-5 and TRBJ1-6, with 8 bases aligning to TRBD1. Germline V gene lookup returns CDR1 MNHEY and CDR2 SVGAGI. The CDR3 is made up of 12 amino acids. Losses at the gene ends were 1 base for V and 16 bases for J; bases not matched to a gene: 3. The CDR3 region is CASSYWTGRLHF. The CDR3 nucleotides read TGTGCCAGCAGTTACTGGACAGGGAGGCTCCACTTT.

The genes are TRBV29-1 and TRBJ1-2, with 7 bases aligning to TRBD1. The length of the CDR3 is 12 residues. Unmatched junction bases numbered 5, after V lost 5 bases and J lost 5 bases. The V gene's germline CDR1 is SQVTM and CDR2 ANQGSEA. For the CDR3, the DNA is TGCAGCGTTCGCGAGACAGGGTATGGCTACACCTTC. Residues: CSVRETGYGYTF.

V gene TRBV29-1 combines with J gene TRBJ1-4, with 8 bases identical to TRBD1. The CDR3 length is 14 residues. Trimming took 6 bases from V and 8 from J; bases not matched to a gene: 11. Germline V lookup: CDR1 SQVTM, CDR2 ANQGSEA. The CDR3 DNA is TGCAGCGTCGCCGACAGGGGACTTGGGGAAAAACTGTTTTTT. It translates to CSVADRGLGEKLFF.

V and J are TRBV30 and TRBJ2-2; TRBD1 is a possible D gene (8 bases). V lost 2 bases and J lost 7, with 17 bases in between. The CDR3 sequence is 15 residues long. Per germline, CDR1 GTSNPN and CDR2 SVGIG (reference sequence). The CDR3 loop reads CAWSFGQGGGGELFF. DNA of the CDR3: TGTGCCTGGAGTTTCGGACAGGGAGGGGGCGGGGAGCTGTTTTTT.

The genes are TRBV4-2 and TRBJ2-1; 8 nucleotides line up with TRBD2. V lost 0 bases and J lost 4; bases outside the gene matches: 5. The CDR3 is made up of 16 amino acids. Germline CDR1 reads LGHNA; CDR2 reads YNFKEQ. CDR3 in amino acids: CASSQDGSGNYNEQFF. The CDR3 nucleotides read TGTGCCAGCAGCCAAGATGGTAGCGGGAATTACAATGAGCAGTTCTTC.

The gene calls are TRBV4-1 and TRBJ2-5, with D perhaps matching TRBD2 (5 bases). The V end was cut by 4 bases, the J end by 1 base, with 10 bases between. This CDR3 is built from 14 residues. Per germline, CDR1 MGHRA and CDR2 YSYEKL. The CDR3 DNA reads TGCGCCAGCAGCCCCGGCGGGCCCCAAGAGACCCAGTACTTC. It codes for CASSPGGPQETQYF.

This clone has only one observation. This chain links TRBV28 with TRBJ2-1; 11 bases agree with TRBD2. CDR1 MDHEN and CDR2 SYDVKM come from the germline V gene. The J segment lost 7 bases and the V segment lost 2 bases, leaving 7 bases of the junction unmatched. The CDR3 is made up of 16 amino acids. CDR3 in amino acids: CASSLVELAGANEQFF. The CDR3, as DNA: TGTGCCAGCAGTTTAGTAGAACTAGCGGGAGCGAATGAGCAGTTCTTC. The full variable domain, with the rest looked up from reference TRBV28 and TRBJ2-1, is DVKVTQSSRYLVKRTGEKVFLECVQDMDHENMFWYRQDPGLGLRLIYFSYDVKMKEKGDIPEGYSVSREKKERFSLILESASTNQTSMYLCASSLVELAGANEQFFGPGTRLTVL.

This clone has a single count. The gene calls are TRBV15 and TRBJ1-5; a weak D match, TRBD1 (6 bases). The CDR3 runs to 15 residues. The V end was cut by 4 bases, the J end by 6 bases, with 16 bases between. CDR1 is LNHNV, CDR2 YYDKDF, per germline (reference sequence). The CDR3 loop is CATSKGENEGQPQHF. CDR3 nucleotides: TGTGCCACCAGCAAGGGGGAGAATGAGGGTCAGCCCCAGCATTTT.

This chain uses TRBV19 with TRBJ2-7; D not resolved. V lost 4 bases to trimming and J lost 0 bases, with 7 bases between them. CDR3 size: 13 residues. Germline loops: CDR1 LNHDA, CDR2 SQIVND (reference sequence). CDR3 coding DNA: TGTGCCAGTAGTACTTACAGCTCCTACGAGCAGTACTTC. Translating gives CASSTYSSYEQYF.

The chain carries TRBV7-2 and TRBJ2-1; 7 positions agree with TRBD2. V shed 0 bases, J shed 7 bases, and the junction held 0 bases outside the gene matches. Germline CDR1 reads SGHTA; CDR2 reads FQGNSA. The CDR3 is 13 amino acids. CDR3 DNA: TGTGCCAGCAGCTTAGCGGGAGGGAATGAGCAGTTCTTC. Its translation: CASSLAGGNEQFF.

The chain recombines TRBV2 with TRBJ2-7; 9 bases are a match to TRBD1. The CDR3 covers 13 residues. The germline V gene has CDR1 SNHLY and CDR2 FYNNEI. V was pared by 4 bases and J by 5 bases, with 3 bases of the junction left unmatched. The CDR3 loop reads CASSGTGAHEQYF. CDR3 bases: TGTGCCAGCAGTGGGACAGGGGCCCACGAGCAGTACTTC.

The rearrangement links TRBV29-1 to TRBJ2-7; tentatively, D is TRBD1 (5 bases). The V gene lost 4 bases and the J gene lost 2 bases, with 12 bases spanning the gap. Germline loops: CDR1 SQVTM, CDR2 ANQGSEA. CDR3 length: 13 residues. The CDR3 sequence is CSVADSQTYEQYF. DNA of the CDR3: TGCAGCGTTGCTGACAGTCAGACCTACGAGCAGTACTTC.

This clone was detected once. CDR3 amino acids: CASRRAGGRVTDTQYF. The CDR3 DNA follows: TGTGCCAGCAGACGAGCCGGGGGGAGGGTGACAGATACGCAGTATTTT. The J gene is TRBJ2-3, the V gene TRBV11-2, with 7 nucleotides matching TRBD2. Germline values: CDR1 SGHAT, CDR2 FQNNGV. Unmatched junction bases numbered 12, after V lost 6 bases and J lost 3 bases. The CDR3 extends over 16 amino acids.

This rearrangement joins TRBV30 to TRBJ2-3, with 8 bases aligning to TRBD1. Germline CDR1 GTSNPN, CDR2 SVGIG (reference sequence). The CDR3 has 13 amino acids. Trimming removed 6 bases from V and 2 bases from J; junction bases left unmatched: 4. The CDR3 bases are TGTGCCTGTGCAGGGGGCTACACAGATACGCAGTATTTT. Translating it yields CACAGGYTDTQYF.

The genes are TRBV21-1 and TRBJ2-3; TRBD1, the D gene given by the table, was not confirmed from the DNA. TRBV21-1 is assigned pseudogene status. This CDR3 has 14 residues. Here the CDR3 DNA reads TGTGCCAGCAGCAAAGTTTACATAAGAGATACGCAGTATTTT. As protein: CASSKVYIRDTQYF.

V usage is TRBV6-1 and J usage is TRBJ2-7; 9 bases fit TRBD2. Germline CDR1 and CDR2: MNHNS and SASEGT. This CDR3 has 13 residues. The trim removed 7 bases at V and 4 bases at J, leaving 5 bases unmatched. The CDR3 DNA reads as TGTGCCAGCATCGCGGGGGGGCAATACGAGCAGTACTTC. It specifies CASIAGGQYEQYF.